This TCR beta chain was captured by sequencing in a study of cytomegalovirus exposure and HLA in healthy donors. Concerning this clone itself: Its antigen is not known.

Germline CDR1 reads MNHNY; CDR2 reads SVGAGI (reference sequence). CDR3 length equals 13 residues. Trimming took 7 bases from V and 12 from J; bases not matched to a gene: 14. This PCR relied on a set of 60 Vbeta primers and 13 Jbeta primers. The assay was immunoSEQ multiplex PCR, and TCRdb's table has in-frame clones only and misses some. The table includes about 190,000 clones, around four fifths detected once. Whole-study findings and limits: TCR beta chains numbering more than 150 were designated cytomegalovirus-associated.

This chain uses TRBV6-6 with TRBJ1-2, with 7 nucleotides matching TRBD1. This clonotype originated in a man aged 35 to 55 in good health and CMV-seropositive. The specimen sequenced was PBMCs. In nucleotides, the CDR3 is TGTGCCAGCAAACTAAGAACACAGGGGAGCGACACCTTC. It encodes CASKLRTQGSDTF.